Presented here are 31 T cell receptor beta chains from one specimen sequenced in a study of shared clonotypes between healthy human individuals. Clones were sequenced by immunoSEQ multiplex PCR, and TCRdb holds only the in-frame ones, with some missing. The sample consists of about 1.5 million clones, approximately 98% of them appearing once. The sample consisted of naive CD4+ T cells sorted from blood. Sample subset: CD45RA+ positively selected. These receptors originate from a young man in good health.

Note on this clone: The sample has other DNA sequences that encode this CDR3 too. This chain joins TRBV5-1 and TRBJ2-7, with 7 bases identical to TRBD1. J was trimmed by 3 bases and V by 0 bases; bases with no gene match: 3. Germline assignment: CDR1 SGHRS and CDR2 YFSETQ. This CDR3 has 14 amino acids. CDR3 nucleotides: TGCGCCAGCAGCTTGGTAGGGGGCAGCTACGAGCAGTACTTC. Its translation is CASSLVGGSYEQYF.

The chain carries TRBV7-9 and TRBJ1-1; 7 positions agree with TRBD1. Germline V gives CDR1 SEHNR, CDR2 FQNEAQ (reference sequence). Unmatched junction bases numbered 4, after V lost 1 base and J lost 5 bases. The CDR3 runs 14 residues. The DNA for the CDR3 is TGTGCCAGCAGCTTAGACAGGGGTATGACTGAAGCTTTCTTT. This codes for CASSLDRGMTEAFF.

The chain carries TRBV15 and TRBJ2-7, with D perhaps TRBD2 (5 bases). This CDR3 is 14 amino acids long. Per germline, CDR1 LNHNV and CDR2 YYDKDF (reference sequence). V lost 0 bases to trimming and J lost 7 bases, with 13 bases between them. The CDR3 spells CATSRDRGLREQYF. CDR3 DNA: TGTGCCACCAGCAGAGATCGAGGACTCCGAGAGCAGTACTTC.

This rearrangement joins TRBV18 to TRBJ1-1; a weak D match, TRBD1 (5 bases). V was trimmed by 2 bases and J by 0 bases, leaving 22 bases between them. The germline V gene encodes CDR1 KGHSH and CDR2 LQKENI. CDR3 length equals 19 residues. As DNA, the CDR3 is TGTGCCAGCTCACCAGGGGCCGGAATCGGGACGGCTATGAACACTGAAGCTTTCTTT. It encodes CASSPGAGIGTAMNTEAFF.

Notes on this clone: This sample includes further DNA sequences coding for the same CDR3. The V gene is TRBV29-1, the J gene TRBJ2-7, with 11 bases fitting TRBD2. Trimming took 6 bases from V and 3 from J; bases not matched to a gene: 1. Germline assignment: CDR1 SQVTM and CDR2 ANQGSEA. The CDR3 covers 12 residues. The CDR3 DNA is TGCAGCGTGACTAGCGGGATCTACGAGCAGTACTTC. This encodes CSVTSGIYEQYF.

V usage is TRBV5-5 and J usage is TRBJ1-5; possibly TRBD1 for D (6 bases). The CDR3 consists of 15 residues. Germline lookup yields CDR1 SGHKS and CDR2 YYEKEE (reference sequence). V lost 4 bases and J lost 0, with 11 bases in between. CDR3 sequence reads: CASSMDSNSNQPQHF. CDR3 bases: TGTGCCAGCAGCATGGACAGTAATAGCAATCAGCCCCAGCATTTT.

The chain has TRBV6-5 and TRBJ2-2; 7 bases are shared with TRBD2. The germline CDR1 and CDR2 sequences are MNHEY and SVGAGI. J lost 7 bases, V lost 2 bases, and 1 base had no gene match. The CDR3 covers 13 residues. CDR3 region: CASSYPSGGELFF. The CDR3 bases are TGTGCCAGCAGTTACCCTAGCGGCGGGGAGCTGTTTTTT.

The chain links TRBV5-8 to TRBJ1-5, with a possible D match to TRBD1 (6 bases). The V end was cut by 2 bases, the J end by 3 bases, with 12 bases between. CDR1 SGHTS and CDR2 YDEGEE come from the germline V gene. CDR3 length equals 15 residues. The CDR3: CASSLEGGVNQPQHF. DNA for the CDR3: TGTGCCAGCAGCTTAGAGGGGGGAGTCAATCAGCCCCAGCATTTT. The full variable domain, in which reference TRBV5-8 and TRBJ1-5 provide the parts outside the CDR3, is EAGVTQSPTHLIKTRGQQATLRCSPISGHTSVYWYQQALGLGLQFLLWYDEGEERNRGNFPPRFSGRQFPNYSSELNVNALELEDSALYLCASSLEGGVNQPQHFGDGTRLSIL.

CDR3 nucleotide sequence: TGTGCCAGCAGCGGACAGGGGTATGGCTACACCTTC. This codes for CASSGQGYGYTF. The rearrangement joins TRBV5-8 to TRBJ1-2, with 9 bases fitting TRBD1. Germline-derived CDR1 and CDR2 are SGHTS and YDEGEE. The J segment lost 5 bases and the V segment lost 4 bases, leaving 0 bases of the junction unmatched. The CDR3 loop spans 12 amino acids. The whole variable domain, filled in from reference TRBV5-8 and TRBJ1-2, reads EAGVTQSPTHLIKTRGQQATLRCSPISGHTSVYWYQQALGLGLQFLLWYDEGEERNRGNFPPRFSGRQFPNYSSELNVNALELEDSALYLCASSGQGYGYTFGSGTRLTVV.

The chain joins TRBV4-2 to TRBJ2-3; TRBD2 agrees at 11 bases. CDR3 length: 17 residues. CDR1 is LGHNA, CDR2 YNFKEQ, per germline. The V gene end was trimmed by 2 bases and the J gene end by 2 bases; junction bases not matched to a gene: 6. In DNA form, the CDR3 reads TGTGCCAGCAGCCAAACCCTAGCGGGAGGTTACACAGATACGCAGTATTTT. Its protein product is CASSQTLAGGYTDTQYF.

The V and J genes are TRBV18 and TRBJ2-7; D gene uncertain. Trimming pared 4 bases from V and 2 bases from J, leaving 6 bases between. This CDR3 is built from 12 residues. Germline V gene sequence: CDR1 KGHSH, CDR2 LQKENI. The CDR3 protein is CASSRGTYEQYF. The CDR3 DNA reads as TGTGCCAGCTCACGCGGAACCTACGAGCAGTACTTC.

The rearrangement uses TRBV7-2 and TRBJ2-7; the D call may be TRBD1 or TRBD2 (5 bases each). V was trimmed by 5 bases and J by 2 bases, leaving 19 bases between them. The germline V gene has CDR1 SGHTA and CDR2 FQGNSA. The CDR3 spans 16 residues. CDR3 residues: CASSPRPGTVAYEQYF. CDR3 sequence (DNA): TGTGCCAGCAGCCCGAGACCCGGGACGGTGGCCTACGAGCAGTACTTC.

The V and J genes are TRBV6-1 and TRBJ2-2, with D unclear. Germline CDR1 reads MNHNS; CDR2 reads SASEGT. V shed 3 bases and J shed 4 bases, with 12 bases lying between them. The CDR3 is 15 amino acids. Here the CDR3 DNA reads TGTGCCAGCAGTGACCTGGGCGCTGTCACCGGGGAGCTGTTTTTT. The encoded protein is CASSDLGAVTGELFF.

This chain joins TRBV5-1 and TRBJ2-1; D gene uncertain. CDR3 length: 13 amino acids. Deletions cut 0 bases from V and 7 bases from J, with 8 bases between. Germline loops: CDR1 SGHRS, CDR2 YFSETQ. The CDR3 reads CASSLALRNEQFF. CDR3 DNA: TGCGCCAGCAGCTTGGCCCTTAGAAATGAGCAGTTCTTC.

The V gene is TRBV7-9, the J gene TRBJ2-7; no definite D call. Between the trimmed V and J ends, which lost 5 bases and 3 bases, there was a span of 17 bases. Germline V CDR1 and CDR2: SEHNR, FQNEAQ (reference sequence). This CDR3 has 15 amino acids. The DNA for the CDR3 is TGTGCCAGCAGCCCTAGGTTCGGGCGATACTACGAGCAGTACTTC. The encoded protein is CASSPRFGRYYEQYF.

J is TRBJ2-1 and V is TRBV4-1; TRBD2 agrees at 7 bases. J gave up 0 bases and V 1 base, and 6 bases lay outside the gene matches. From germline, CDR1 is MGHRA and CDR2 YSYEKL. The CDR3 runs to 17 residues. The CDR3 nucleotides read TGCGCCAGCAGCCAAGGGAGCGGGATAAGCTCCTACAATGAGCAGTTCTTC. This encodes CASSQGSGISSYNEQFF.

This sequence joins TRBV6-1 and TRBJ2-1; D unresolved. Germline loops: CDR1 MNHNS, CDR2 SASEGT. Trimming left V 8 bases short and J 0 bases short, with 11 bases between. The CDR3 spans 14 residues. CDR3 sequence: CASDKSRSYNEQFF. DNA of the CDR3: TGTGCCAGCGATAAGTCCCGCTCCTACAATGAGCAGTTCTTC.

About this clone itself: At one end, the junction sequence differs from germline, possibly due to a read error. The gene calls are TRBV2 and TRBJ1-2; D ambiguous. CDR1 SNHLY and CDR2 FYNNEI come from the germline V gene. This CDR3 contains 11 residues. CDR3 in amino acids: CASSEEVSRGF. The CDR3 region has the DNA TGTGCCAGCAGTGAAGAGGTATCGAGAGGCTTC.

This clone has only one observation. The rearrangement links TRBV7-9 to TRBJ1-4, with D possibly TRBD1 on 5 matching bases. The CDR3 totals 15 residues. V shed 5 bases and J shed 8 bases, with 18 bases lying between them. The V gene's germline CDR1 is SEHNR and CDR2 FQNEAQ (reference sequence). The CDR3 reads CASSGRGAFSEKLFF. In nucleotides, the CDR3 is TGTGCCAGCAGCGGACGCGGGGCGTTTTCGGAAAAACTGTTTTTT.

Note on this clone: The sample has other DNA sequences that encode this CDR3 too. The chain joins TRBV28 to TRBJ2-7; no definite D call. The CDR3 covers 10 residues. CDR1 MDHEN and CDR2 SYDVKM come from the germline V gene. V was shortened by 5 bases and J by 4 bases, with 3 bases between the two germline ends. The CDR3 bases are TGTGCCAGCAGTGGATACGAGCAGTACTTC. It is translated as CASSGYEQYF.

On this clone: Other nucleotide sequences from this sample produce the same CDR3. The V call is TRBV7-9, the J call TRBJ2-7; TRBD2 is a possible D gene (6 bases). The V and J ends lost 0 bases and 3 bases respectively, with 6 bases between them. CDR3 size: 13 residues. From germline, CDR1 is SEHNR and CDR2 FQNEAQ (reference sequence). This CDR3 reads CASSLAGGYEQYF. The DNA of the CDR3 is TGTGCCAGCAGCTTAGCGGGAGGCTACGAGCAGTACTTC. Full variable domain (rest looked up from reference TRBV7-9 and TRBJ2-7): DTGVSQNPRHKITKRGQNVTFRCDPISEHNRLYWYRQTLGQGPEFLTYFQNEAQLEKSRLLSDRFSAERPKGSFSTLEIQRTEQGDSAMYLCASSLAGGYEQYFGPGTRLTVT.

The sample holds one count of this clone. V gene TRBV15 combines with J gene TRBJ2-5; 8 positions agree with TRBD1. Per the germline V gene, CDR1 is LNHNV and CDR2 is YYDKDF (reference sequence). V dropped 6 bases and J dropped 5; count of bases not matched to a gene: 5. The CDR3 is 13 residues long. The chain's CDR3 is CATRTGVVETQYF. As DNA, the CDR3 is TGTGCCACCAGGACAGGGGTCGTGGAGACCCAGTACTTC. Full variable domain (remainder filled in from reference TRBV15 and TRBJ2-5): DAMVIQNPRYQVTQFGKPVTLSCSQTLNHNVMYWYQQKSSQAPKLLFHYYDKDFNNEADTPDNFQSRRPNTSFCFLDIRSPGLGDTAMYLCATRTGVVETQYFGPGTRLLVL.

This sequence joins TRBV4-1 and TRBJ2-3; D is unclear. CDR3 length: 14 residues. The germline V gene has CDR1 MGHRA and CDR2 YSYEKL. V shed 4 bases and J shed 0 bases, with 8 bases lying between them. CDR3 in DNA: TGCGCCAGCAGCCTACCGGTTAGCACAGATACGCAGTATTTT. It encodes CASSLPVSTDTQYF.

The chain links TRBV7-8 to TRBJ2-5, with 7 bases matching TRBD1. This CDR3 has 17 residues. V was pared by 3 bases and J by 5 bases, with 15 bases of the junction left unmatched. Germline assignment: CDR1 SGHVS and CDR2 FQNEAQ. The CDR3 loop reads CASSLRRETGPRETQYF. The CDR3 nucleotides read TGTGCCAGCAGCTTGAGGCGAGAGACAGGGCCACGGGAGACCCAGTACTTC.

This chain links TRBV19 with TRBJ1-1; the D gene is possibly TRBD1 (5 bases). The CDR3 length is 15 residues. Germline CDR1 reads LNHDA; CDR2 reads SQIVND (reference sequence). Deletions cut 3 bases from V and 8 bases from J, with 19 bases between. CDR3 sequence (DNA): TGTGCCAGTAGTATCCCGACAGTGTGGGGAATGGAAGCTTTCTTT. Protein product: CASSIPTVWGMEAFF.

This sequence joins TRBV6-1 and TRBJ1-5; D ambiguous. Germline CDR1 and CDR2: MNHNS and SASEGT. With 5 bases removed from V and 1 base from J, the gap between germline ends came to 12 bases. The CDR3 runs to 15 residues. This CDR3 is CASSLDFLSNQPQHF. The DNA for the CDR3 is TGTGCCAGCAGTTTAGATTTCCTCAGCAATCAGCCCCAGCATTTT.

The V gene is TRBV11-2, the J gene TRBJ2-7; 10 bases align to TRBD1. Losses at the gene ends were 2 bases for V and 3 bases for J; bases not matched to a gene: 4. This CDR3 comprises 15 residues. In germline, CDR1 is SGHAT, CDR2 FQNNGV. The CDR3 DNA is TGTGCCAGCAGCTTACTGGGACAGGGGTACTACGAGCAGTACTTC. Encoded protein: CASSLLGQGYYEQYF.

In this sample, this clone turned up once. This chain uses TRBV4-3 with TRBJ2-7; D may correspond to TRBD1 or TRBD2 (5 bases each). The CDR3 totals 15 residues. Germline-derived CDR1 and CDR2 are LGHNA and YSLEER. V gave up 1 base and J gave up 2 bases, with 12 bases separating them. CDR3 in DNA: TGCGCCAGCAGCCAAGTCGGGACCAGAACCTACGAGCAGTACTTC. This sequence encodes CASSQVGTRTYEQYF.

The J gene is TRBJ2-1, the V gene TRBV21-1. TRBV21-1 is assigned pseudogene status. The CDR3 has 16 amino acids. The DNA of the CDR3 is TGTGCCAGCAGCAAAAAAAAGGGCGGCCCTTCCAATGAGCAGTTCTTC. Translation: CASSKKKGGPSNEQFF.

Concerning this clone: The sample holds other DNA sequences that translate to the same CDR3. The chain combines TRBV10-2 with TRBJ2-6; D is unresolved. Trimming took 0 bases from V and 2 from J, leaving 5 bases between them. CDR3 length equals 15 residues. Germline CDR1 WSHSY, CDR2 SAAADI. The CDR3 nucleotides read TGCGCCAGCAGTGAGTCAAGGGCTGGGGCCAACGTCCTGACTTTC. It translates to CASSESRAGANVLTF.

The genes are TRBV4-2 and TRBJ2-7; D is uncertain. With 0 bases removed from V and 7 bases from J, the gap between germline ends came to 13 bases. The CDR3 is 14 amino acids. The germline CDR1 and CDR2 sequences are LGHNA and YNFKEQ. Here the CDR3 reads CASSQDLRAREQYF. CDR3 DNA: TGTGCCAGCAGCCAAGATTTAAGGGCGAGGGAGCAGTACTTC.